A single sample is the source of the 14 T cell receptor beta chains below, sequenced in a study of shared clonotypes between healthy human individuals. Clones were sequenced by immunoSEQ multiplex PCR, and TCRdb holds only the in-frame ones, with some missing. The sample holds a few hundred thousand clones, 70% to 80% seen once. Material for sequencing was PBMCs. Every receptor here comes from a woman aged 35 to 49 in good health. Some clones in this sample may be carry-over from other donors' samples.

This rearrangement joins TRBV27 to TRBJ2-1; 13 bases match TRBD2. Germline assignment: CDR1 MNHEY and CDR2 SMNVEV (reference sequence). V was clipped by 6 bases and J by 1 base; unmatched bases: 3. This CDR3 is 16 amino acids long. This CDR3 is CASRPGLAGSYNEQFF. CDR3 coding DNA: TGTGCCAGCAGGCCGGGACTAGCGGGGTCCTACAATGAGCAGTTCTTC.

Concerning this clone: A read error is likely here: a far larger clone is one base away. This chain joins TRBV19 and TRBJ2-7; D might be TRBD1 or TRBD2, each matching 5 bases. Germline lookup yields CDR1 LNHDA and CDR2 SQIVND (reference sequence). This CDR3 is built from 16 residues. The CDR3 protein is CASSTLDGAQAYEQYF. The CDR3 region has the DNA TGTGCCAGCAGTACCCTAGACGGGGCACAGGCCTACGAGCAGTACTTC.

This chain joins TRBV29-1 and TRBJ1-4, with 9 nucleotides matching TRBD1. The germline CDR1 and CDR2 sequences are SQVTM and ANQGSEA. The CDR3 has 13 residues. The junction had 7 bases not matched to a gene; V was cut back by 6 bases and J by 8 bases. This CDR3 reads CSVSGQGFEKLFF. CDR3 coding DNA: TGCAGCGTCTCGGGACAGGGCTTCGAAAAACTGTTTTTT.

This clone was counted between two and nine times. The chain combines TRBV28 with TRBJ2-7; 10 bases fit TRBD2. The CDR3 runs 14 residues. The V segment lost 7 bases and the J segment 4 bases; nucleotides outside the gene matches: 7. CDR1 is MDHEN and CDR2 is SYDVKM in the germline V gene. This CDR3 is CASIESGRAYEQYF. The CDR3 DNA is TGTGCCAGCATTGAAAGCGGGAGGGCGTACGAGCAGTACTTC.

The chain is built from TRBV27 and TRBJ2-7; tentatively, D is TRBD1 or TRBD2 (6 bases each). The CDR3 length is 13 residues. Deletions cut 3 bases from V and 2 bases from J, with 8 bases between. Germline V gives CDR1 MNHEY, CDR2 SMNVEV (reference sequence). CDR3 in amino acids: CASSFRGAYEQYF. The CDR3 DNA is TGTGCCAGCAGTTTTAGGGGGGCCTACGAGCAGTACTTC.

This clone was found once. The chain uses TRBV5-4 and TRBJ2-3; TRBD2 aligns across 8 bases. This CDR3 has 14 residues. Germline lookup yields CDR1 SGHNT and CDR2 YYREEE (reference sequence). With V trimmed by 1 base and J by 4 bases, 2 bases remained unmatched. In DNA form, the CDR3 reads TGTGCCAGCAGCTTGCAAGCGGGGGCAGATACGCAGTATTTT. Its protein is CASSLQAGADTQYF.

The rearrangement uses TRBV6-6 and TRBJ1-4; D may be TRBD1 (6 bases). Between the trimmed V and J ends, which lost 6 bases and 7 bases, there was a span of 21 bases. CDR1 MNHNY and CDR2 SVGAGI come from the germline V gene (reference sequence). The CDR3 is 16 amino acids. CDR3 sequence reads: CASSRGTPGSGEKLFF. CDR3 sequence (DNA): TGTGCCAGCAGCAGAGGGACACCGGGAAGTGGTGAAAAACTGTTTTTT.

The chain links TRBV18 to TRBJ1-2; TRBD1 matches 10 bases. Looked up from germline, CDR1 is KGHSH and CDR2 is LQKENI. V gave up 3 bases and J gave up 4 bases; unmatched junction bases: 5. The CDR3 runs to 15 residues. Written as DNA, the CDR3 is TGTGCCAGCTCACCGGGGACAGGGGTAATCTATGGCTACACCTTC. Translation gives CASSPGTGVIYGYTF.

This chain's CDR3 is CAWSPRAWYEQYF. The CDR3 DNA sequence: TGTGCCTGGAGCCCGCGGGCCTGGTACGAGCAGTACTTC. V usage is TRBV30 and J usage is TRBJ2-7; perhaps TRBD2 as D (5 bases). Germline lookup yields CDR1 GTSNPN and CDR2 SVGIG (reference sequence). The CDR3 is 13 amino acids. Trimming shortened V by 3 bases and J by 4 bases, and 13 bases separated the two germline ends.

Details on this clone: A read error is the likely source, as a far larger clone sits one nucleotide away. The chain recombines TRBV9 with TRBJ1-5; 11 bases map to TRBD1. The CDR3 consists of 15 residues. Looked up from germline, CDR1 is SGDLS and CDR2 is YYNGEE. Here the CDR3 DNA reads TGTGCCTGCAGCGTAGGGACAGGGGGATCTCAGCCCCAGCATTTT. Its protein product is CACSVGTGGSQPQHF.

This sequence joins TRBV6-1 and TRBJ2-7, with TRBD2 matching over 9 bases. The trim removed 1 base at V and 3 bases at J, leaving 7 bases unmatched. The germline CDR1 and CDR2 sequences are MNHNS and SASEGT. This CDR3 contains 16 residues. The CDR3 bases are TGTGCCAGCAGTGAAGAACCTAGCGGGGATTTCTACGAGCAGTACTTC. This encodes CASSEEPSGDFYEQYF.

This rearrangement joins TRBV5-1 to TRBJ2-7; D may correspond to TRBD1 or TRBD2 (5 bases each). The germline gives CDR1 SGHRS, CDR2 YFSETQ. V lost 6 bases and J 0 bases, leaving 13 bases between the germline ends. CDR3 length: 14 amino acids. As DNA, the CDR3 is TGCGCCAGCACCCGGGAAGGGGACTCCTACGAGCAGTACTTC. This encodes CASTREGDSYEQYF.

Details on this clone: Given a far larger clone just one base away, this is likely a sequencing read error. The chain links TRBV30 to TRBJ1-6; D is perhaps TRBD1 (5 bases). The CDR3 runs to 12 residues. The germline CDR1 and CDR2 sequences are GTSNPN and SVGIG (reference sequence). Trimming left V 5 bases short and J 7 bases short, with 9 bases between. The CDR3 region is CAWGPGNSPLHF. In DNA form, the CDR3 reads TGTGCCTGGGGTCCAGGGAATTCACCCCTCCACTTT. Together with reference TRBV30 and TRBJ1-6, the CDR3 gives the full variable domain: SQTIHQWPATLVQPVGSPLSLECTVEGTSNPNLYWYRQAAGRGLQLLFYSVGIGQISSEVPQNLSASRPQDRQFILSSKKLLLSDSGFYLCAWGPGNSPLHFGNGTRLTVT.

This clone was counted at least ten times. The chain links TRBV4-1 to TRBJ2-2; D is undetermined. Germline V gene sequence: CDR1 MGHRA, CDR2 YSYEKL. The CDR3 has 13 amino acids. V was shortened by 1 base and J by 3 bases, with 3 bases between the two germline ends. The CDR3 sequence: CASSQGYTGELFF. The CDR3 nucleotides read TGCGCCAGCAGCCAAGGGTACACCGGGGAGCTGTTTTTT.